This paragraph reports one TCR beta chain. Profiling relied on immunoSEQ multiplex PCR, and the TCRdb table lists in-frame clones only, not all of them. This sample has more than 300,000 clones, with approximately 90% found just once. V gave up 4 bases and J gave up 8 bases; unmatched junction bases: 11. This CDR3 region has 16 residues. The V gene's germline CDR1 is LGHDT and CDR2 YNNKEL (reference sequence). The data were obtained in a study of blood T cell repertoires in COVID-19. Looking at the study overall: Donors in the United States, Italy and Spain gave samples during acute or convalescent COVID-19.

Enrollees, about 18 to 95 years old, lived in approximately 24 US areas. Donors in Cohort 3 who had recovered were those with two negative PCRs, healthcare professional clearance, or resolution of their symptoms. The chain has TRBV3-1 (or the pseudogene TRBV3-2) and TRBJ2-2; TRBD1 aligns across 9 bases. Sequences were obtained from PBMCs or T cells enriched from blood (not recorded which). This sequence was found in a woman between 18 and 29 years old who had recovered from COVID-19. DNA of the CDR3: TGTGCCAGCAGCCGAGAGTTGACACAGGGGGCAGGGGAGCTGTTTTTT. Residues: CASSRELTQGAGELFF.